The clone carrying this T cell receptor beta chain was counted many times. The sample originates from a study of regulatory T cells in long-lasting Graves disease. In building TCR beta libraries, iRepertoire HTBI primers were used together with Arm-PCR of CDR3 regions. TCRdb itself ran the multiplex PCR reads through MiXCR, one entry per CDR3 protein. The top ten clones hold over 15% of a sample with over 400,000 distinct CDR3 sequences, about 15% of them seen once. Time point denoted: newly diagnosed GD, antithyroid drugs for less than 3 months. The TCR library was made from RNA extracted from PBMCs. The CDR3 consists of 13 residues. Per germline, CDR1 DFQATT and CDR2 SNEGSKA (reference sequence). Trimming cost V 2 bases and J 2 bases, with 10 bases left between them. These sequences were also reported in another study, on T cells in Graves' hyperthyroidism and ophthalmopathy.

The source material was peripheral blood mononuclear cells (PBMCs), sampled at new diagnosis, from a patient treated with antithyroid drugs. The J gene is TRBJ2-7, the V gene TRBV20-1; D is perhaps TRBD2 (5 bases). The clonotype comes from a woman aged 50 to 65 with Graves disease. This chain's CDR3 is CSARSGTTYEQYF. CDR3 coding DNA: TGCAGTGCTAGAAGCGGCACCACCTACGAGCAGTACTTC.